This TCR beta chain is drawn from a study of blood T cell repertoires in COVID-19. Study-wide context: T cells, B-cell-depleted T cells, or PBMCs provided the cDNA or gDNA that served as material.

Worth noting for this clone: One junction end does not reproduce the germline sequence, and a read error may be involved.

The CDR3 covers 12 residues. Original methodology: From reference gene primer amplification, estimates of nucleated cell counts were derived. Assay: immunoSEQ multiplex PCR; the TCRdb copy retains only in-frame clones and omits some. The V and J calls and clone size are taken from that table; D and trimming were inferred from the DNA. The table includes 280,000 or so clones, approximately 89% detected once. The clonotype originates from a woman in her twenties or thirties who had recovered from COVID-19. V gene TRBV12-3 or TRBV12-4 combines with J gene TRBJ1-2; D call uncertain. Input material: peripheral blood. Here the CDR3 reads CASSLTRDSGPF. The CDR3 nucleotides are TGTGCCAGCAGTTTAACCCGAGACTCCGGTCCCTTC.